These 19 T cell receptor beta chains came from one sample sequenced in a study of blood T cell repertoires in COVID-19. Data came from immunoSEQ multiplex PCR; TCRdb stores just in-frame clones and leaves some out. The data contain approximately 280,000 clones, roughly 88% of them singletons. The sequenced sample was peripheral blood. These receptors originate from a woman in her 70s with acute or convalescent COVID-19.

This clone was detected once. CDR3 sequence: CASSTSDRAHYGYTF. In nucleotides, the CDR3 is TGTGCCAGCAGCACCTCGGACAGGGCCCACTATGGCTACACCTTC. The V gene is TRBV3-1 (or the pseudogene TRBV3-2), the J gene TRBJ1-2; 8 bases fit TRBD1. V dropped 5 bases and J dropped 3; count of bases not matched to a gene: 8. The germline V gene encodes CDR1 LGHDT and CDR2 YNNKEL (reference sequence). The CDR3 extends over 15 amino acids.

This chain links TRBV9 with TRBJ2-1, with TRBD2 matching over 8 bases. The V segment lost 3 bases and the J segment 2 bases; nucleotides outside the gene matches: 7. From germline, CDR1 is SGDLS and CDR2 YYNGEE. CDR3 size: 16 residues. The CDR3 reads CASSGTRGAPYNEQFF. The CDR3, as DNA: TGTGCCAGCAGCGGGACGCGGGGGGCCCCCTACAATGAGCAGTTCTTC.

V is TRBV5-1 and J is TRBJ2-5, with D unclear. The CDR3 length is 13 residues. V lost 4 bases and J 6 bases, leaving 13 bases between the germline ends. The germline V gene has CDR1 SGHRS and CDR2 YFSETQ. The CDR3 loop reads CASSPTPEQTQYF. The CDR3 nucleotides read TGCGCCAGCAGCCCAACTCCCGAGCAGACCCAGTACTTC. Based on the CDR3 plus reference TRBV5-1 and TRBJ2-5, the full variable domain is KAGVTQTPRYLIKTRGQQVTLSCSPISGHRSVSWYQQTPGQGLQFLFEYFSETQRNKGNFPGRFSGRQFSNSRSEMNVSTLELGDSALYLCASSPTPEQTQYFGPGTRLLVL.

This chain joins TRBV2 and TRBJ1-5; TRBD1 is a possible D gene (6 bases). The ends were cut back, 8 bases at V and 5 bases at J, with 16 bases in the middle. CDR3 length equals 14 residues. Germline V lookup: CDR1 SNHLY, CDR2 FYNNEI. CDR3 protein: CASRRTGNDQPQHF. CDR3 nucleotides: TGTGCCAGCCGAAGAACAGGGAACGATCAGCCCCAGCATTTT.

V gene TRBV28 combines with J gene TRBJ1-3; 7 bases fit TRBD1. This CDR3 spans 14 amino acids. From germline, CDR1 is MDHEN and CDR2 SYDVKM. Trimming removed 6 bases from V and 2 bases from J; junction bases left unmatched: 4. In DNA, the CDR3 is TGTGCCAGCAGCTGGGGACAGACTGGAAACACCATATATTTT. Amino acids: CASSWGQTGNTIYF. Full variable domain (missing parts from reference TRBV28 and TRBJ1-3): DVKVTQSSRYLVKRTGEKVFLECVQDMDHENMFWYRQDPGLGLRLIYFSYDVKMKEKGDIPEGYSVSREKKERFSLILESASTNQTSMYLCASSWGQTGNTIYFGEGSWLTVV.

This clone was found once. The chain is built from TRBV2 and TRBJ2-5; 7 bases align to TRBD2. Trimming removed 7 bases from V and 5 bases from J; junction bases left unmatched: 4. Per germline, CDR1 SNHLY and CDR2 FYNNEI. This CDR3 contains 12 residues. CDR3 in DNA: TGTGCCAGCAACCAGGGAGGGGAGACCCAGTACTTC. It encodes CASNQGGETQYF.

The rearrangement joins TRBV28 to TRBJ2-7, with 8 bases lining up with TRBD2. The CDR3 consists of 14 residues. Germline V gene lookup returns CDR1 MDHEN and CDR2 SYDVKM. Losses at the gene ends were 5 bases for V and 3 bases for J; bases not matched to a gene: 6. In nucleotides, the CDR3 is TGTGCCAGCAGTCTCGGGAGGGTGTACTACGAGCAGTACTTC. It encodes CASSLGRVYYEQYF.

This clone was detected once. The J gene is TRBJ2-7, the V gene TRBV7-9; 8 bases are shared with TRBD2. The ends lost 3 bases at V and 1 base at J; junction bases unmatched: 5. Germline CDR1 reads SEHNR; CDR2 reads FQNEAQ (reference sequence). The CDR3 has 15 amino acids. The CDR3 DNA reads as TGTGCCAGCAGCTTTCCCTCGGGGGGGTCCTACGAGCAGTACTTC. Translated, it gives CASSFPSGGSYEQYF.

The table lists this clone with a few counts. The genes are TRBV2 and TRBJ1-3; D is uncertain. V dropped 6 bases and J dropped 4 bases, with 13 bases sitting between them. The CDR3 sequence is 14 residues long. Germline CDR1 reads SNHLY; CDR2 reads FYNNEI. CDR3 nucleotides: TGTGCCAGCAGGACACGTTTCCTCGGAAACACCATATATTTT. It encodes CASRTRFLGNTIYF.

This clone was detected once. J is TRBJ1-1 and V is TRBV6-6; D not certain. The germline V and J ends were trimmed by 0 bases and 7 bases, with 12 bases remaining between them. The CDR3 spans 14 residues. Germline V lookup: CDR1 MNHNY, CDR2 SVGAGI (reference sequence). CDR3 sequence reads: CASSYSTGENEAFF. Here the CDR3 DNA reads TGTGCCAGCAGTTACTCGACCGGGGAGAATGAAGCTTTCTTT.

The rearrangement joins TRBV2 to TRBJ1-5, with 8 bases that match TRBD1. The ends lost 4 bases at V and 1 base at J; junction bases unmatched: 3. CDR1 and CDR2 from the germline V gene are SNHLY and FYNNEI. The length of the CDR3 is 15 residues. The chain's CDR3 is CASSGDRSSNQPQHF. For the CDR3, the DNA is TGTGCCAGCAGTGGGGACAGGTCGAGCAATCAGCCCCAGCATTTT.

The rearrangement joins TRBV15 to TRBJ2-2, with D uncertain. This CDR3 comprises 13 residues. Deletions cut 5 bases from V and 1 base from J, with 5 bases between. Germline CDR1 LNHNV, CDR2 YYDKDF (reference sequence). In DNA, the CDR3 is TGTGCCACCAGCTTCAGGAACACCGGGGAGCTGTTTTTT. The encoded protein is CATSFRNTGELFF.

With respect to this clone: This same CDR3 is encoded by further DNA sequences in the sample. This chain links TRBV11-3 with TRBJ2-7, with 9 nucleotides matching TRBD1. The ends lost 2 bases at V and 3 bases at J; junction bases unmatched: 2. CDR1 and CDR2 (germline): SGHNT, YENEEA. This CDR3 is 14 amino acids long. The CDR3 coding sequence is TGTGCCAGCAGCTTAAGACAGGGGGACTACGAGCAGTACTTC. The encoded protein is CASSLRQGDYEQYF.

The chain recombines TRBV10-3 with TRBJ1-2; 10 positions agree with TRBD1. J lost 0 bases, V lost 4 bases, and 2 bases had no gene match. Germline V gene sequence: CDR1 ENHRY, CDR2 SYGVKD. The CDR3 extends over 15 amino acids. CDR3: CAISGGTGANYGYTF. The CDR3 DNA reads TGTGCCATCAGTGGGGGGACAGGGGCTAACTATGGCTACACCTTC.

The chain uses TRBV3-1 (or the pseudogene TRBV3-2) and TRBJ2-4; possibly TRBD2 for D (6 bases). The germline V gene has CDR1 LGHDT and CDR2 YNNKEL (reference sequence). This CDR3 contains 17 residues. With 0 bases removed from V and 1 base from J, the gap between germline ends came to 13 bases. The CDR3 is CASSQDKGTGAKNIQYF. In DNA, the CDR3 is TGTGCCAGCAGCCAAGATAAAGGGACTGGGGCCAAAAACATTCAGTACTTC.

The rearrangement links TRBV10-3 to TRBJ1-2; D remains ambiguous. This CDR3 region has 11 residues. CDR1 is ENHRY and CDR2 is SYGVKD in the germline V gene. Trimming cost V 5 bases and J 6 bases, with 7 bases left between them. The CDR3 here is CAISFGDGYTF. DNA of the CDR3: TGTGCCATCAGTTTCGGGGATGGCTACACCTTC.

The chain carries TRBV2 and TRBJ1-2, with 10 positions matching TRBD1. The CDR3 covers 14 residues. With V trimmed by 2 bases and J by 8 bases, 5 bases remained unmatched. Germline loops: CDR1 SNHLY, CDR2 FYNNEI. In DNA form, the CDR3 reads TGTGCCAGCAGTGAAAGGGACAGGGGTCGGGGCTACACCTTC. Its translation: CASSERDRGRGYTF.

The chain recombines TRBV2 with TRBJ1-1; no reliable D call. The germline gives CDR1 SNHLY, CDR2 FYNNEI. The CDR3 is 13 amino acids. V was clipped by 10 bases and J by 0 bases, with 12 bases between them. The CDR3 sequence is CATGGSLNTEAFF. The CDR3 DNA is TGTGCCACGGGCGGGTCCCTGAACACTGAAGCTTTCTTT.

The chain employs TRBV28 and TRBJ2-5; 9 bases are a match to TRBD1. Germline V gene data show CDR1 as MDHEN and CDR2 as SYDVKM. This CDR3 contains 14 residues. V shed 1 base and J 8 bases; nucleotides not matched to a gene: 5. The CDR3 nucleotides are TGTGCCAGCAGTTTATCACAGGGGGCTGACACCCAGTACTTC. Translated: CASSLSQGADTQYF.